The clone carrying this T cell receptor (beta chain) was counted once. Its specificity is unknown. Every donor was a healthy person donating bone marrow. This CDR3 is 15 amino acids long. Germline V gives CDR1 MNHEY, CDR2 SVGAGI. V was pared by 2 bases and J by 4 bases, with 3 bases of the junction left unmatched. The sample originates from a study of cytomegalovirus exposure and HLA in healthy donors. The study, taken as a whole, reports: Donor immune exposure was known only as CMV serostatus.

The PCR employed 60 Vbeta primers together with 13 Jbeta primers. Profiling relied on immunoSEQ multiplex PCR, and the TCRdb table lists in-frame clones only, not all of them. Among under 200,000 clones listed, 79% were seen once. This TCR came from a woman aged 40 to 50 in good health and CMV-seronegative. This chain connects TRBV6-5 to TRBJ2-3, with 10 bases aligning to TRBD1. The sequencing input was PBMCs. The CDR3 is CASSYGGTGADTQYF. The CDR3 DNA sequence: TGTGCCAGCAGTTACGGTGGGACAGGGGCAGATACGCAGTATTTT.